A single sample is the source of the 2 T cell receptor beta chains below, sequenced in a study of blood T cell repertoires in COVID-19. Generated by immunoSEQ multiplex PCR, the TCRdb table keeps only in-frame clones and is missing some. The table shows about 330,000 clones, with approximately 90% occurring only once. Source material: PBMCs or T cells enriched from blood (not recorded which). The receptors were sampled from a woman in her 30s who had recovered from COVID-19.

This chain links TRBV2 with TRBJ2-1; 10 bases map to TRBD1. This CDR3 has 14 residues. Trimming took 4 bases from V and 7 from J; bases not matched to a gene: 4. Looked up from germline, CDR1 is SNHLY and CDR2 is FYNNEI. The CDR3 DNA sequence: TGTGCCAGCAGTGGCCCGGGACAGGGGAATGAGCAGTTCTTC. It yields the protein CASSGPGQGNEQFF. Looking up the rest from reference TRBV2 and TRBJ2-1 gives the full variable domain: EPEVTQTPSHQVTQMGQEVILRCVPISNHLYFYWYRQILGQKVEFLVSFYNNEISEKSEIFDDQFSVERPDGSNFTLKIRSTKLEDSAMYFCASSGPGQGNEQFFGPGTRLTVL.

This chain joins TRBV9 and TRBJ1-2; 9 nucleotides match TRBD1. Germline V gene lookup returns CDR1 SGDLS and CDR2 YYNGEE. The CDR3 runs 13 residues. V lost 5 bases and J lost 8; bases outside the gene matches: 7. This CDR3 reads CASSQDRGDGYTF. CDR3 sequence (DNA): TGTGCCAGCAGTCAGGACAGGGGAGACGGCTACACCTTC.